A selection of T cell receptor beta chains follows, all from one sample in a study of T cell changes during pregnancy in multiple sclerosis. This table comes from immunoSEQ multiplex PCR, and its TCRdb copy is limited to in-frame clones, with some not included. The sample has 68,000 or so clones, roughly 94% seen once. The source material was peripheral blood, sampled in the second trimester of pregnancy. The source is a female donor in good health, enrolled as a control in a pregnancy study. CDR3s include the opening cysteine and the closing phenylalanine or tryptophan. Fields, in order: clone size, V gene, D gene, J gene, CDR3 protein, CDR3 DNA. The D gene is left open where the match is weak. Size values are once, few and many counts, or a class for expanded clones, and some rows have none.

size: .; V: TRBV30; D: TRBD2; J: TRBJ2-7; CDR3: CACPGGTPPEQYF; DNA: TGTGCCTGCCCGGGAGGGACACCGCCCGAGCAGTACTTC
size: .; V: TRBV10-1; D: TRBD2; J: TRBJ2-3; CDR3: CASSDGLAASTDTQYF; DNA: TGCGCCAGCAGTGACGGACTAGCGGCTAGCACAGATACGCAGTATTTT
size: .; V: TRBV6-5; D: TRBD1; J: TRBJ1-5; CDR3: CASRVQGEPNQPQHF; DNA: TGTGCCAGCAGGGTACAGGGGGAACCTAATCAGCCCCAGCATTTT
size: .; V: TRBV5-4; D: TRBD2; J: TRBJ2-3; CDR3: CASSLVAVGGTDTQYF; DNA: TGTGCCAGCAGCTTGGTGGCGGTGGGGGGGACAGATACGCAGTATTTT
size: .; V: TRBV29-1; D: .; J: TRBJ2-5; CDR3: CSVEDGGGLETQYF; DNA: TGCAGCGTTGAAGATGGTGGGGGCCTAGAGACCCAGTACTTC
size: .; V: TRBV2; D: .; J: TRBJ1-1; CDR3: CASRRYQGNTEAFF; DNA: TGTGCCAGCAGAAGATACCAGGGGAACACTGAAGCTTTCTTT
size: .; V: TRBV7-2; D: TRBD1; J: TRBJ2-5; CDR3: CASSLWTGAGETQYF; DNA: TGTGCCAGCAGCTTATGGACAGGGGCAGGGGAGACCCAGTACTTC
size: .; V: TRBV7-2; D: .; J: TRBJ1-1; CDR3: CASSRDIATEAFF; DNA: TGTGCCAGCAGCCGAGACATCGCCACTGAAGCTTTCTTT
size: .; V: TRBV4-3; D: .; J: TRBJ2-7; CDR3: CASSQDSGVYEQYF; DNA: TGCGCCAGCAGCCAGGACAGCGGGGTTTACGAGCAGTACTTC
size: .; V: TRBV6-1; D: .; J: TRBJ1-5; CDR3: CASSEIGGGNQPQHF; DNA: TGTGCCAGCAGTGAAATAGGGGGTGGCAATCAGCCCCAGCATTTT
size: .; V: TRBV28; D: .; J: TRBJ1-6; CDR3: CASATQRESSYNSPLHF; DNA: TGTGCCAGCGCCACTCAACGGGAGAGCTCCTATAATTCACCCCTCCACTTT
size: .; V: TRBV11-2; D: TRBD2; J: TRBJ2-7; CDR3: CASRSLAGGPYEQYF; DNA: TGTGCCAGCAGATCGCTAGCGGGAGGGCCCTACGAGCAGTACTTC
size: once; V: TRBV7-8; D: .; J: TRBJ2-6; CDR3: CASSLALISGANVLTF; DNA: TGTGCCAGCAGCTTAGCCCTCATCAGTGGGGCCAACGTCCTGACTTTC
size: .; V: TRBV6-5; D: TRBD1; J: TRBJ2-1; CDR3: CASSPHGTGRNEQFF; DNA: TGTGCCAGCAGCCCGCATGGGACAGGGAGGAATGAGCAGTTCTTC
size: once; V: TRBV9; D: TRBD2; J: TRBJ2-2; CDR3: CASSVVGGGPTGELFF; DNA: TGTGCCAGCAGCGTAGTCGGCGGGGGGCCGACCGGGGAGCTGTTTTTT
size: .; V: TRBV10-3; D: TRBD2; J: TRBJ2-1; CDR3: CAISDASGAPFPYNEQFF; DNA: TGTGCCATCAGTGACGCTAGCGGGGCACCCTTCCCCTACAATGAGCAGTTCTTC
size: .; V: TRBV7-8; D: .; J: TRBJ1-3; CDR3: CASSSTGPTVNTIYF; DNA: TGTGCCAGCAGCTCCACAGGGCCTACCGTAAACACCATATATTTT
size: .; V: TRBV28; D: TRBD1; J: TRBJ2-7; CDR3: CASSSGQGGSYEQYF; DNA: TGTGCCAGCAGTTCTGGACAGGGGGGCTCCTACGAGCAGTACTTC
size: once; V: TRBV28; D: TRBD2; J: TRBJ2-1; CDR3: CASSHSSGGVFYNEQFF; DNA: TGTGCCAGCAGCCATTCTAGCGGGGGGGTCTTCTACAATGAGCAGTTCTTC
size: .; V: TRBV7-8; D: .; J: TRBJ1-1; CDR3: CASSLHQSRYMNTEAFF; DNA: TGTGCCAGCAGCTTACATCAGTCCCGATATATGAACACTGAAGCTTTCTTT
size: .; V: TRBV28; D: .; J: TRBJ1-2; CDR3: CASSLRGIDGYTF; DNA: TGTGCCAGCAGTTTAAGGGGTATAGATGGCTACACCTTC
size: .; V: TRBV5-6; D: TRBD1; J: TRBJ2-5; CDR3: CASSFPGGETQYF; DNA: TGTGCCAGCAGCTTTCCAGGGGGAGAGACCCAGTACTTC
size: .; V: TRBV11-2; D: TRBD2; J: TRBJ2-3; CDR3: CASSQLAGAEATQYF; DNA: TGTGCCAGCAGCCAACTAGCGGGAGCGGAGGCTACGCAGTATTTT
size: .; V: TRBV29-1; D: .; J: TRBJ1-3; CDR3: CSVTGSGNTIYF; DNA: TGCAGCGTGACAGGCTCTGGAAACACCATATATTTT
size: .; V: TRBV5-1; D: TRBD1; J: TRBJ2-2; CDR3: CASGTGASLTGELFF; DNA: TGCGCCTCAGGGACAGGGGCCTCCCTAACCGGGGAGCTGTTTTTT
size: once; V: TRBV2; D: .; J: TRBJ1-5; CDR3: CASSAGQVINQPQHF; DNA: TGTGCCAGCAGTGCTGGGCAGGTTATTAATCAGCCCCAGCATTTT
size: .; V: TRBV29-1; D: TRBD1; J: TRBJ1-2; CDR3: CSVDRGNYGYTF; DNA: TGCAGCGTTGACAGGGGGAACTATGGCTACACCTTC
size: .; V: TRBV19; D: TRBD1; J: TRBJ1-1; CDR3: CASSIRRGPAEAFF; DNA: TGTGCCAGTAGTATTCGTAGGGGGCCGGCTGAAGCTTTCTTT
size: .; V: TRBV11-3; D: TRBD2; J: TRBJ2-7; CDR3: CASSLVGGSDDEQYF; DNA: TGTGCCAGCAGCTTAGTGGGCGGGAGCGACGACGAGCAGTACTTC
size: .; V: TRBV27; D: .; J: TRBJ2-2; CDR3: CASSDFAPVGYGNTGELFF; DNA: TGTGCCAGCAGCGACTTTGCCCCGGTCGGGTATGGGAACACCGGGGAGCTGTTTTTT
size: .; V: TRBV28; D: TRBD2; J: TRBJ2-5; CDR3: CASQLTSGRWETQYF; DNA: TGTGCCAGCCAATTGACTAGCGGGAGATGGGAGACCCAGTACTTC
size: .; V: TRBV5-6; D: TRBD2; J: TRBJ2-1; CDR3: CASSGLGGNNEQFF; DNA: TGTGCCAGCAGCGGGCTCGGGGGGAACAATGAGCAGTTCTTC
size: once; V: TRBV7-7; D: .; J: TRBJ2-4; CDR3: CASSSPRARAKNIQYF; DNA: TGTGCCAGCAGCTCCCCGAGGGCGAGGGCCAAAAACATTCAGTACTTC
size: .; V: TRBV2; D: TRBD1; J: TRBJ1-5; CDR3: CASTQGATQPQHF; DNA: TGTGCCAGCACGCAGGGGGCGACTCAGCCCCAGCATTTT
size: .; V: TRBV4-3; D: .; J: TRBJ1-4; CDR3: CASSPSPLATNEKLFF; DNA: TGCGCCAGCAGCCCATCCCCACTGGCAACTAATGAAAAACTGTTTTTT
size: .; V: TRBV28; D: TRBD2; J: TRBJ2-3; CDR3: CASSPPAGSTDTQYF; DNA: TGTGCCAGCAGCCCCCCAGCGGGGAGCACAGATACGCAGTATTTT
size: .; V: TRBV4-3; D: .; J: TRBJ1-5; CDR3: CASSRGRDNQPQHF; DNA: TGCGCCAGCAGCCGCGGCAGGGACAATCAGCCCCAGCATTTT
size: .; V: TRBV18; D: .; J: TRBJ1-4; CDR3: CASSPGVDEKLFF; DNA: TGTGCCAGCTCACCCGGGGTGGATGAAAAACTGTTTTTT
size: .; V: TRBV6-5; D: TRBD1; J: TRBJ2-7; CDR3: CASSYRRTGIYEQYF; DNA: TGTGCCAGCAGTTACCGTCGGACAGGGATCTACGAGCAGTACTTC
size: once; V: TRBV6-6; D: .; J: TRBJ1-5; CDR3: CASSYSHQDNQPQHF; DNA: TGTGCCAGCAGTTACTCGCATCAGGACAATCAGCCCCAGCATTTT
size: .; V: TRBV28; D: .; J: TRBJ1-1; CDR3: CASSFPGNEAFF; DNA: TGTGCCAGCAGTTTTCCAGGCAATGAAGCTTTCTTT
size: .; V: TRBV6-5; D: TRBD1; J: TRBJ2-7; CDR3: CASSYGTGIYEQYF; DNA: TGTGCCAGCAGTTACGGGACAGGGATCTACGAGCAGTACTTC
size: .; V: TRBV19; D: TRBD1; J: TRBJ1-5; CDR3: CASSPRGQGNQPQHF; DNA: TGTGCCAGTAGCCCCCGTGGACAGGGCAATCAGCCCCAGCATTTT
size: .; V: TRBV6-4; D: TRBD2; J: TRBJ2-1; CDR3: CASSGGGSSYNEQFF; DNA: TGTGCCAGCAGTGGGGGCGGGAGCTCCTACAATGAGCAGTTCTTC
size: .; V: TRBV7-8; D: TRBD1; J: TRBJ1-2; CDR3: CASSSSTGGYGYTF; DNA: TGTGCCAGCAGCTCGTCGACAGGGGGCTATGGCTACACCTTC
size: .; V: TRBV9; D: .; J: TRBJ1-3; CDR3: CASSESILGNTIYF; DNA: TGTGCCAGCAGCGAGAGTATCCTCGGAAACACCATATATTTT
size: .; V: TRBV29-1; D: .; J: TRBJ1-2; CDR3: CSVSTNDRGPYGYTF; DNA: TGCAGCGTTTCGACAAATGATCGTGGGCCTTATGGCTACACCTTC
size: .; V: TRBV28; D: .; J: TRBJ1-1; CDR3: CASSPMTVPDTEAFF; DNA: TGTGCCAGCAGTCCTATGACAGTACCTGACACTGAAGCTTTCTTT
size: .; V: TRBV28; D: .; J: TRBJ1-1; CDR3: CASSLAGAMNTEAFF; DNA: TGTGCCAGCAGTTTAGCTGGGGCCATGAACACTGAAGCTTTCTTT
size: .; V: TRBV28; D: .; J: TRBJ2-6; CDR3: CASSSEGLRSGANVLTF; DNA: TGTGCCAGCAGTTCAGAGGGACTCCGCTCTGGGGCCAACGTCCTGACTTTC
size: .; V: TRBV6-4; D: TRBD2; J: TRBJ2-3; CDR3: CASSDEAGGGDTQYF; DNA: TGTGCCAGCAGTGACGAAGCGGGGGGTGGAGATACGCAGTATTTT
size: .; V: TRBV27; D: TRBD2; J: TRBJ2-1; CDR3: CASSSGLAGLNEQFF; DNA: TGTGCCAGCAGTTCCGGACTAGCAGGCCTCAATGAGCAGTTCTTC
size: few; V: TRBV4-2; D: TRBD2; J: TRBJ2-2; CDR3: CASSQDSGSTGELFF; DNA: TGTGCCAGCAGCCAAGATAGCGGGAGCACCGGGGAGCTGTTTTTT
size: .; V: TRBV28; D: .; J: TRBJ2-1; CDR3: CASRRYSTSSYNEQFF; DNA: TGTGCCAGCAGACGATACAGTACCAGCTCCTACAATGAGCAGTTCTTC
size: .; V: TRBV27; D: TRBD2; J: TRBJ2-2; CDR3: CASSLRTSVNTGELFF; DNA: TGTGCCAGCAGTCTCAGGACTAGCGTGAACACCGGGGAGCTGTTTTTT
size: .; V: TRBV7-8; D: TRBD1; J: TRBJ2-7; CDR3: CASSPRGFTYEQYF; DNA: TGTGCCAGCAGCCCCAGGGGGTTTACCTACGAGCAGTACTTC
size: few; V: TRBV6-5; D: .; J: TRBJ2-7; CDR3: CASSPPQYEQYF; DNA: TGTGCCAGCAGTCCCCCCCAGTACGAGCAGTACTTC